This is a list of T cell receptor beta chains from one sample in a study of blood T cells in healthy people across ages. TCRdb re-called the 5' RACE reads with MiXCR, one entry per CDR3 protein. The sample records over 1,200,000 distinct CDR3 sequences, 59% being singletons. The specimen was blood. These receptors all stem from a man between 18 and 29 years old in good health. Each CDR3 is given without its conserved first and last residue.

ASSPVTSYEQY	TRBV6-2/TRBV6-3	.
ASTPGKSSGNTIY	TRBV28	TRBJ1-3
SSSAGGTDTQY	TRBV20-1	TRBJ2-3
SVEIRGRQETQY	TRBV29-1	TRBJ2-5
ASSQQGAWQPQH	TRBV7-8	TRBJ1-5
ASSSTTDYEQY	TRBV5-6	TRBJ2-7
SATREAPYNEQF	TRBV20-1	TRBJ2-1
ASSQREMWKQY	TRBV4-1	TRBJ2-3
ASSAGQDSSYEQY	TRBV5-4	TRBJ2-7
ASSIANTDTQY	TRBV18	TRBJ2-3
ASSLGAGTNNEQF	TRBV13	TRBJ2-1
ASRNLQFLNTEAF	TRBV5-1	TRBJ1-1
AYGTTYEQY	TRBV30	TRBJ2-7
SARDGGFPYEQY	TRBV20-1	.
ATSAGGGLGAGELF	TRBV24-1	TRBJ2-2
ASSLWGVQY	TRBV28	TRBJ2-7
ASSPEGISEQY	TRBV7-7	TRBJ2-7
ASSTLQGDYEQY	TRBV9	TRBJ2-7
ASSLFLSTGGQPQH	TRBV7-2	TRBJ1-5
SVEDLGLETNEKLF	TRBV29-1	TRBJ1-4
ASSYDSGTNEQF	TRBV6-5	TRBJ2-1